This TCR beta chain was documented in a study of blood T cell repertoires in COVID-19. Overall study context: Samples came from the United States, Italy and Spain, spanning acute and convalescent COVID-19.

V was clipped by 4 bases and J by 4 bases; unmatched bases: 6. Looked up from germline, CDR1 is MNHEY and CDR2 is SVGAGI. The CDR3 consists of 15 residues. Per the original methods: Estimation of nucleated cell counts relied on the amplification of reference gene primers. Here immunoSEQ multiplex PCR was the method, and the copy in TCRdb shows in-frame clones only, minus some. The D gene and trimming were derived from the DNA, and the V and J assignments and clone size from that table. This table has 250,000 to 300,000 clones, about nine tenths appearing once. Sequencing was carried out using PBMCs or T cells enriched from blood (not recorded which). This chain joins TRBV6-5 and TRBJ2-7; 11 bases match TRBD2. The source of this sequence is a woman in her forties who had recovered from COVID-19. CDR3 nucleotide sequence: TGTGCCAGCAGTTTGACCGGGACTAGCGGATACGAGCAGTACTTC. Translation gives CASSLTGTSGYEQYF.